The clone carrying this T cell receptor beta chain was picked up many times. The DNA is omitted, as the CDR3 cannot be located on it reliably, and the CDR3 follows TCRdb's listing. Using its own MiXCR run on the 5' RACE reads, TCRdb lists one record per CDR3 protein. The sample has fewer than 80,000 distinct CDR3 sequences, about 9.4% seen once. Germline loops: CDR1 MNHEY, CDR2 SVGEGT. The CDR3 has 14 residues if both end residues are counted. These data are taken from a study of early T cells in non-severe SARS-CoV-2 infection. Sequenced input: whole blood. V and J are TRBV6-2 or TRBV6-3 and TRBJ2-7; TRBD1, the table's D call, was not compared with the DNA. The source is an adult who was a healthcare worker with PCR-confirmed SARS-CoV-2 infection or an uninfected control (not recorded which). The CDR3 is CASSSSGLTYEQYF.